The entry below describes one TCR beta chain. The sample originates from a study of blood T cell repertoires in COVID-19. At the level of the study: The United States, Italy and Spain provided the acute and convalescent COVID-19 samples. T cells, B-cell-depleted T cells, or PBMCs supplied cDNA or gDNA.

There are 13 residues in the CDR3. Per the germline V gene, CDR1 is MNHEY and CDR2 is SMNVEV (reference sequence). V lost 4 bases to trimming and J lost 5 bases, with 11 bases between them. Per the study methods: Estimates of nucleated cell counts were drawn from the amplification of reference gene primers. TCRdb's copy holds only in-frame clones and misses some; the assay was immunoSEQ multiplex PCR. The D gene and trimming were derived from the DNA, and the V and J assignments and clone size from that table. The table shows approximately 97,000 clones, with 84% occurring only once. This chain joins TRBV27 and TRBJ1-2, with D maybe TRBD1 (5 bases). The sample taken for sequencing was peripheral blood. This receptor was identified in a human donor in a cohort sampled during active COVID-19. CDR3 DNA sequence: TGTGCCAGCAGTTCCGTCGGGGGGTATGGCTACACCTTC. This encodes CASSSVGGYGYTF.